The T cell receptor beta chain described here comes from a study of a mutant IDH1 vaccine in newly diagnosed glioma. On the study more broadly: Vaccination started 4-6 weeks after radiotherapy alone, or with temozolomide cycles. Patients had received radiotherapy, temozolomide, or both previously, most receiving both.

Study-wide results and caveats: Detectable vaccine-induced immune responses arose in 93.3% of patients.

In regard to this clone: Its target is not known.

The ends lost 7 bases at V and 5 bases at J; junction bases unmatched: 10. This CDR3 is built from 14 residues. CDR1 and CDR2 from the germline V gene are PRHDT and FYEKMQ (reference sequence). Regarding time point: week 11, during vaccination. Topical imiquimod accompanied each vaccine dose, which consisted of 300 ug of mutant IDH1 20-mer peptide. Method: immunoSEQ multiplex PCR; TCRdb's copy keeps in-frame clones and lacks some. The sample has under 150,000 clones, roughly 88% seen once; the top ten hold 0.5% to 0.65%. J is TRBJ1-1 and V is TRBV13; 7 positions agree with TRBD1. This clonotype was sampled from a woman between 50 and 59 years old with glioma. The specimen was PBMCs, collected from a glioma patient whose treatment included an IDH1 peptide vaccine. The chain's CDR3 is CASTDRVEGTEAFF. The CDR3 DNA reads TGTGCCAGCACAGACAGGGTTGAGGGGACTGAAGCTTTCTTT.